Included here is one T cell receptor (beta chain) sequence, with context. This entry belongs to a study of CD8 T cells in Susac syndrome. Per germline, CDR1 ENHRY and CDR2 SYGVKD. The CDR3 extends over 20 amino acids. Trimming removed 0 bases from V and 4 bases from J; junction bases left unmatched: 17. TEMRA cells were enriched by FACS, and CD4+ and CD8+ T cells were negatively isolated. The RNA input was about 0.45 to 1 ug, and it was reverse transcribed with random hexamers. The TCR beta CDR3 was amplified by immunoSEQ multiplex PCR across 54 Vbeta, 13 Jbeta. TCRdb reprocessed the immunoSEQ multiplex PCR reads via MiXCR and lists one record per CDR3 protein. The table lists a few hundred thousand distinct CDR3 sequences, 75% to 85% of them singletons.

The V and J genes are TRBV10-3 and TRBJ2-1, with 8 bases fitting TRBD2. This sequence originates from a human donor with multiple sclerosis. Material for sequencing was CD8+ T cells from PBMCs. The CDR3 is CAISESWELDREGRYNEQFF. The CDR3 DNA reads as TGTGCCATCAGTGAGTCTTGGGAACTCGATCGGGAGGGCAGGTACAATGAGCAGTTCTTC.